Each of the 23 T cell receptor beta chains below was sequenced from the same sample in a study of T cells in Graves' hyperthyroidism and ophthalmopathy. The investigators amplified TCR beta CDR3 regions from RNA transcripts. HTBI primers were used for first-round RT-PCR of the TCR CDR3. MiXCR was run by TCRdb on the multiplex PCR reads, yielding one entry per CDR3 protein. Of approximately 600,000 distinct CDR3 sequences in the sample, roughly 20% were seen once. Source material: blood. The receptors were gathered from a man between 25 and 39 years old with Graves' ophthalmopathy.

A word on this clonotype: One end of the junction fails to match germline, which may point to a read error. CDR3 sequence: CASSEGQGSTDTQYF. The CDR3 coding sequence is TGTGCCAGCAGCGAAGGACAGGGCAGCACAGATACGCAGTATTTT. V usage is TRBV2 and J usage is TRBJ2-3, with 8 bases identical to TRBD1. CDR3 length equals 15 residues. CDR1 is SNHLY and CDR2 is FYNNEI in the germline V gene.

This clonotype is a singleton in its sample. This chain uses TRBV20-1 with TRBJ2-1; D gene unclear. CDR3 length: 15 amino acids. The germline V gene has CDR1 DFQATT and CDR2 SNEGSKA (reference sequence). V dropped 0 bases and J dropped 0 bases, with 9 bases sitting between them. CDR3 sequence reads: CSARDPAYSYNEQFF. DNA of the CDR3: TGCAGTGCTAGAGATCCGGCCTACTCCTACAATGAGCAGTTCTTC.

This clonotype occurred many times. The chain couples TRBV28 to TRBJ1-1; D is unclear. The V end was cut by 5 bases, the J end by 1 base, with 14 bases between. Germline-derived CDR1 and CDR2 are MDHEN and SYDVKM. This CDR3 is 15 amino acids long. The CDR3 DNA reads TGTGCCAGCAGTCCCCCCGCCGGATCGAACACTGAAGCTTTCTTT. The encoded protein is CASSPPAGSNTEAFF.

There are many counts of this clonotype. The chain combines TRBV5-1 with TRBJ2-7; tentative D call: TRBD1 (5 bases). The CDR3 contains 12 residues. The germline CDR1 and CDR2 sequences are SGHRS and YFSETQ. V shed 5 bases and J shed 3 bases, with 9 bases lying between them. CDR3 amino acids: CASRPDSYEQYF. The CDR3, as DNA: TGCGCCAGCAGACCCGACAGCTACGAGCAGTACTTC.

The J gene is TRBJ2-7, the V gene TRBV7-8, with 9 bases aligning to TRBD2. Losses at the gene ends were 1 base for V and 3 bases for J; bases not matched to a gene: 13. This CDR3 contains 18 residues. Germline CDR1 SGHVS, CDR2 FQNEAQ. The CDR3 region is CASSLVASGVQKSYEQYF. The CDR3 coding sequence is TGTGCCAGCAGCTTAGTTGCTAGCGGGGTCCAGAAAAGCTACGAGCAGTACTTC.

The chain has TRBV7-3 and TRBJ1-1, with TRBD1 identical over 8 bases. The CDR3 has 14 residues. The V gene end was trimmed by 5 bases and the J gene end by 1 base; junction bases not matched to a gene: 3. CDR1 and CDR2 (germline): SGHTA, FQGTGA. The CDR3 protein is CASSPDRENTEAFF. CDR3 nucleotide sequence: TGTGCCAGCAGCCCGGACAGGGAGAACACTGAAGCTTTCTTT.

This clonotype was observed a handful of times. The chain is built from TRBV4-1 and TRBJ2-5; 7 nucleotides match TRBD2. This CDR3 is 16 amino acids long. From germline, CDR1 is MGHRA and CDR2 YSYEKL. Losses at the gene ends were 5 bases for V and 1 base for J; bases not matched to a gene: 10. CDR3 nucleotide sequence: TGCGCCAGCAGCGAACACGGGACTACGGTCCAAGAGACCCAGTACTTC. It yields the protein CASSEHGTTVQETQYF.

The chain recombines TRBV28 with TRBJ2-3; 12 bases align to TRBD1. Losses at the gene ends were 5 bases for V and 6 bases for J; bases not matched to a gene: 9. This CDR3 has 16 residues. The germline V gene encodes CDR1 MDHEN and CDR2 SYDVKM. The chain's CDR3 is CASSLGTGGYIDTQYF. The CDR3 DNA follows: TGTGCCAGCAGTCTAGGGACAGGGGGCTATATTGATACGCAGTATTTT.

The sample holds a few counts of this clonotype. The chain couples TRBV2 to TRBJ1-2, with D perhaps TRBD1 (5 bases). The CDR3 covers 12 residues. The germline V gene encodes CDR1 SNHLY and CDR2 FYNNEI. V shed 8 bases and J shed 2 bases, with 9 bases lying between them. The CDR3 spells CASGTGNYGYTF. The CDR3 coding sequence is TGTGCCAGCGGAACAGGAAACTATGGCTACACCTTC.

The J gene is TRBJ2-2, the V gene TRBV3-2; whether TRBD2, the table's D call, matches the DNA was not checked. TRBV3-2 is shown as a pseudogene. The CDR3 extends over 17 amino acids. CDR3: CASSHWAGGPYTGELFF. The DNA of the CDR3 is TGTGCCAGCAGCCACTGGGCGGGAGGGCCATACACCGGGGAGCTGTTTTTT.

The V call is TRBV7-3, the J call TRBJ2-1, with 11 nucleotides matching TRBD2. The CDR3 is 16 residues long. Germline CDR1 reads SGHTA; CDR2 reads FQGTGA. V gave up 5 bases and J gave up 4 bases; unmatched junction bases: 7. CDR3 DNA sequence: TGTGCCAGCAGCCCCGGTGGGACTAGCGGTTACAATGAGCAGTTCTTC. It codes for CASSPGGTSGYNEQFF.

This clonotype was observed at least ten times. DNA of the CDR3: TGTGCCAGCAGTTTATGGGGAACGACAGGGGGTAGGCAGCCCCAGCATTTT. This codes for CASSLWGTTGGRQPQHF. The chain is built from TRBV28 and TRBJ1-5; 9 bases align to TRBD1. Germline V gene sequence: CDR1 MDHEN, CDR2 SYDVKM. The CDR3 is 17 amino acids. V lost 0 bases to trimming and J lost 7 bases; unmatched junction nucleotides: 10.

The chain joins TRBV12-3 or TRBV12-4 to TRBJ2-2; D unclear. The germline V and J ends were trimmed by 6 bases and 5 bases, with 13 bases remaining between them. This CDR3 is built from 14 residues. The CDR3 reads CASRPSTRTGELFF. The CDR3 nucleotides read TGTGCCAGCAGGCCTTCGACGCGGACCGGGGAGCTGTTTTTT.

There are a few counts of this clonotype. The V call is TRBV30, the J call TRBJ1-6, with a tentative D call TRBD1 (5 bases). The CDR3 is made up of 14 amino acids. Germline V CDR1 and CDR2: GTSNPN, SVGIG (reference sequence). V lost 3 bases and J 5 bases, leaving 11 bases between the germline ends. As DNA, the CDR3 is TGTGCCTGGAGCGCAGGGAGGCATAATTCACCCCTCCACTTT. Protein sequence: CAWSAGRHNSPLHF.

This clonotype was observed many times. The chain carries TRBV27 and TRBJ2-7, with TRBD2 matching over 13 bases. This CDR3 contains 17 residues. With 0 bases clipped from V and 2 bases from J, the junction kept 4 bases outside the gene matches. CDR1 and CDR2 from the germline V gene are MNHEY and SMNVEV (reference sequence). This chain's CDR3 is CASSLSPGLAGPYEQYF. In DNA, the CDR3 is TGTGCCAGCAGTTTATCTCCGGGACTAGCGGGGCCCTACGAGCAGTACTTC.

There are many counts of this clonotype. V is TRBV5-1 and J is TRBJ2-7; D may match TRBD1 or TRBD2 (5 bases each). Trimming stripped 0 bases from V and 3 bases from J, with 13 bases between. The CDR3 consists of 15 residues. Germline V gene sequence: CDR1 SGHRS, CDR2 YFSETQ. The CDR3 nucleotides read TGCGCCAGCAGCTTGGAAAGGGGCGACTACTACGAGCAGTACTTC. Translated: CASSLERGDYYEQYF.

This CDR3 is CASSLGGTLETQYF. DNA for the CDR3: TGTGCCAGCAGCTTAGGGGGCACACTAGAGACCCAGTACTTC. J is TRBJ2-5 and V is TRBV7-9; TRBD1 is a possible D gene (5 bases). This CDR3 has 14 residues. The germline V gene encodes CDR1 SEHNR and CDR2 FQNEAQ (reference sequence). V shed 1 base and J shed 4 bases, with 10 bases lying between them.

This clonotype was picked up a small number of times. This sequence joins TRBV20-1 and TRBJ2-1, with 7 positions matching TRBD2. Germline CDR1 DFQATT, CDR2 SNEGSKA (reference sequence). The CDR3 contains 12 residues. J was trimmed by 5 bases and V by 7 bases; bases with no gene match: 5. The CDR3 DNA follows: TGCAGTGTAGGGAGGGCCCACAATGAGCAGTTCTTC. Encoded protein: CSVGRAHNEQFF.

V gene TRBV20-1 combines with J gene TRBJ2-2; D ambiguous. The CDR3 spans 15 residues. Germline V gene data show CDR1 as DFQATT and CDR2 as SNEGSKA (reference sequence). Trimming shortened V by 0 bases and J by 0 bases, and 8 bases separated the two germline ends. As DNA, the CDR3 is TGCAGTGCTAGAGATCCGGCTACGAACACCGGGGAGCTGTTTTTT. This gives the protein CSARDPATNTGELFF.

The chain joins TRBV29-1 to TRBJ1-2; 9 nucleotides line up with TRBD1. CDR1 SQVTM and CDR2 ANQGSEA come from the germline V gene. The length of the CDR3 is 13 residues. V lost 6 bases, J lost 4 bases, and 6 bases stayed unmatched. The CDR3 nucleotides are TGCAGCGTACCGGGACAGGGATCCTATGGCTACACCTTC. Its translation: CSVPGQGSYGYTF. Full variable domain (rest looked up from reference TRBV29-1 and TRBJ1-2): SAVISQKPSRDICQRGTSLTIQCQVDSQVTMMFWYRQQPGQSLTLIATANQGSEATYESGFVIDKFPISRPNLTFSTLTVSNMSPEDSSIYLCSVPGQGSYGYTFGSGTRLTVV.

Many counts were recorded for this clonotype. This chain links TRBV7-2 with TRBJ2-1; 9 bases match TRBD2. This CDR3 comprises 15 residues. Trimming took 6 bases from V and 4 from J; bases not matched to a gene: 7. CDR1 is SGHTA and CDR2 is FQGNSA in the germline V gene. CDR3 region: CASSFGGRVYNEQFF. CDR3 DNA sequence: TGTGCCAGCAGTTTTGGCGGGAGGGTTTACAATGAGCAGTTCTTC.

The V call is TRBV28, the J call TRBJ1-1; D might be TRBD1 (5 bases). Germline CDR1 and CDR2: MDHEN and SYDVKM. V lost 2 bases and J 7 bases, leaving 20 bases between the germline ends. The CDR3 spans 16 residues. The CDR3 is CASSLGLVGGGSEAFF. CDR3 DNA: TGTGCCAGCAGTTTAGGATTAGTGGGGGGGGGGAGTGAAGCTTTCTTT.

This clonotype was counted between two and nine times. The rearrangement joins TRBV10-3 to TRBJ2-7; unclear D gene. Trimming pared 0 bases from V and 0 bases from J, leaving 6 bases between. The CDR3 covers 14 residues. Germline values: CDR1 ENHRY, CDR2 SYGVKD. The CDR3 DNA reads TGTGCCATCAGTGAGTCAGTCTTCTCCTACGAGCAGTACTTC. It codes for CAISESVFSYEQYF.